These 18 T cell receptor beta chains came from one sample sequenced in a study of a mutant IDH1 vaccine in newly diagnosed glioma. Assay: immunoSEQ multiplex PCR; the TCRdb copy retains only in-frame clones and omits some. This sample has fewer than 40,000 clones; over 70% occur once, and the top ten carry under 25%. Documented time point: baseline, week 1 (first vaccination visit). Specified treatment: pre-vaccination baseline after standard-of-care therapy. This specimen consisted of PBMCs, obtained from a glioma patient treated with radiotherapy, temozolomide or both. These receptors originate from a man under 40 with glioma.

This clone appeared once. The V call is TRBV5-1, the J call TRBJ1-1; D call uncertain. This CDR3 has 15 amino acids. CDR1 and CDR2 from the germline V gene are SGHRS and YFSETQ. Trimming shortened V by 1 base and J by 4 bases, and 14 bases separated the two germline ends. The CDR3 loop reads CASSLKGAVSTEAFF. Here the CDR3 DNA reads TGCGCCAGCAGCTTGAAAGGTGCAGTAAGCACTGAAGCTTTCTTT.

J is TRBJ2-7 and V is TRBV6-1, with TRBD1 as a possible D gene (5 bases). Trimming cost V 1 base and J 1 base, with 23 bases left between them. The length of the CDR3 is 19 residues. Germline CDR1 MNHNS, CDR2 SASEGT. The CDR3 loop reads CASSEGGLPSLSWSYEQYF. CDR3 bases: TGTGCCAGCAGTGAAGGGGGCCTCCCATCTCTCTCATGGTCCTACGAGCAGTACTTC.

This clone was seen a handful of times. The chain combines TRBV30 with TRBJ1-1; 7 positions agree with TRBD1. Losses at the gene ends were 8 bases for V and 4 bases for J; bases not matched to a gene: 13. This CDR3 has 14 residues. Germline V CDR1 and CDR2: GTSNPN, SVGIG (reference sequence). This CDR3 reads CARSPTGKATEAFF. DNA for the CDR3: TGTGCCCGAAGCCCGACAGGGAAGGCCACTGAAGCTTTCTTT.

The chain carries TRBV7-6 and TRBJ2-7; D call uncertain. Germline CDR1 reads SGHVS; CDR2 reads FNYEAQ. The CDR3 is made up of 15 amino acids. The V gene lost 4 bases and the J gene lost 5 bases, with 18 bases spanning the gap. CDR3 nucleotide sequence: TGTGCCAGCAGCTCCCGACTGATAGACGTGAACGAGCAGTACTTC. Its protein is CASSSRLIDVNEQYF.

The chain joins TRBV6-6 to TRBJ1-1; TRBD1 is a possible D gene (5 bases). The CDR3 length is 16 residues. V dropped 7 bases and J dropped 5 bases, with 23 bases sitting between them. From germline, CDR1 is MNHNY and CDR2 SVGAGI (reference sequence). The CDR3 region is CASIDGRGRGKTEAFF. CDR3 sequence (DNA): TGTGCCAGCATTGACGGGAGGGGCCGAGGAAAGACTGAAGCTTTCTTT.

This sequence joins TRBV19 and TRBJ1-1, with TRBD1 as a possible D gene (5 bases). V shed 10 bases and J shed 3 bases, with 12 bases lying between them. This CDR3 has 12 residues. Germline V gene sequence: CDR1 LNHDA, CDR2 SQIVND (reference sequence). CDR3 amino acids: CATGSGDTEAFF. DNA of the CDR3: TGTGCCACAGGGTCTGGGGACACTGAAGCTTTCTTT.

The chain links TRBV5-1 to TRBJ2-7, with D perhaps matching TRBD2 (5 bases). This CDR3 has 14 amino acids. Germline loops: CDR1 SGHRS, CDR2 YFSETQ. Between the trimmed V and J ends, which lost 0 bases and 4 bases, there was a span of 11 bases. CDR3 protein: CASSLGEGEYEQYF. Here the CDR3 DNA reads TGCGCCAGCAGCTTGGGAGAGGGCGAGTACGAGCAGTACTTC. Full variable domain (missing parts from reference TRBV5-1 and TRBJ2-7): KAGVTQTPRYLIKTRGQQVTLSCSPISGHRSVSWYQQTPGQGLQFLFEYFSETQRNKGNFPGRFSGRQFSNSRSEMNVSTLELGDSALYLCASSLGEGEYEQYFGPGTRLTVT.

The chain employs TRBV30 and TRBJ2-5; 9 positions agree with TRBD2. Germline V lookup: CDR1 GTSNPN, CDR2 SVGIG (reference sequence). The CDR3 is 13 amino acids. J gave up 5 bases and V 2 bases, and 3 bases lay outside the gene matches. The CDR3 loop reads CAWSSGRTETQYF. The DNA of the CDR3 is TGTGCCTGGAGTAGCGGGAGGACTGAGACCCAGTACTTC.

This clone was seen a few times. The V and J genes are TRBV30 and TRBJ1-1, with 10 positions matching TRBD1. Losses at the gene ends were 3 bases for V and 1 base for J; bases not matched to a gene: 14. Germline V lookup: CDR1 GTSNPN, CDR2 SVGIG (reference sequence). The CDR3 covers 18 residues. Written as DNA, the CDR3 is TGTGCCTGGAGGAGGGGTAGGGGACAGGGGTTTTCGAACACTGAAGCTTTCTTT. Protein product: CAWRRGRGQGFSNTEAFF.

The chain couples TRBV2 to TRBJ2-7, with 11 bases matching TRBD1. The CDR3 runs 14 residues. The junction had 5 bases not matched to a gene; V was cut back by 4 bases and J by 6 bases. The germline V gene encodes CDR1 SNHLY and CDR2 FYNNEI. The CDR3, as DNA: TGTGCCAGCAGTGGGGACAGGGGGAGCGGCGAGCAGTACTTC. Protein: CASSGDRGSGEQYF.

The chain recombines TRBV27 with TRBJ2-7, with a possible D match to TRBD2 (7 bases). Germline CDR1 reads MNHEY; CDR2 reads SMNVEV (reference sequence). This CDR3 spans 15 amino acids. V was trimmed by 2 bases and J by 4 bases, leaving 15 bases between them. CDR3 loop: CASSLRGGGFYEQYF. The CDR3 coding sequence is TGTGCCAGCAGTTTAAGGGGGGGCGGGTTTTACGAGCAGTACTTC.

The chain uses TRBV6-1 and TRBJ2-7; 11 bases match TRBD2. V was clipped by 6 bases and J by 3 bases; unmatched bases: 7. CDR1 is MNHNS, CDR2 SASEGT, per germline. The CDR3 spans 15 residues. The CDR3 sequence: CASRDRGTSGYEQYF. CDR3 DNA sequence: TGTGCCAGCAGAGATCGGGGGACTAGCGGCTACGAGCAGTACTTC.

The chain carries TRBV7-2 and TRBJ2-7; D might be TRBD1 (5 bases). This CDR3 has 14 amino acids. Per germline, CDR1 SGHTA and CDR2 FQGNSA. Trimming stripped 0 bases from V and 5 bases from J, with 11 bases between. The CDR3 spells CASSLAGLVDEQYF. DNA of the CDR3: TGTGCCAGCAGCTTAGCGGGGCTTGTGGACGAGCAGTACTTC. The variable domain in full, with the rest retrieved from reference TRBV7-2 and TRBJ2-7, is GAGVSQSPSNKVTEKGKDVELRCDPISGHTALYWYRQSLGQGLEFLIYFQGNSAPDKSGLPSDRFSAERTGGSVSTLTIQRTQQEDSAVYLCASSLAGLVDEQYFGPGTRLTVT.

This sequence joins TRBV5-1 and TRBJ2-7; 11 bases are a match to TRBD2. The junction had 6 bases not matched to a gene; V was cut back by 3 bases and J by 4 bases. Germline loops: CDR1 SGHRS, CDR2 YFSETQ. This CDR3 contains 15 residues. CDR3: CASSSPGTSGYEQYF. In DNA form, the CDR3 reads TGCGCCAGCAGCTCACCCGGGACTAGCGGTTACGAGCAGTACTTC.

The V and J genes are TRBV7-3 and TRBJ2-7; D may match TRBD1 or TRBD2 (5 bases each). The CDR3 contains 13 residues. The germline V gene encodes CDR1 SGHTA and CDR2 FQGTGA. Trimming left V 3 bases short and J 7 bases short, with 13 bases between. CDR3 DNA: TGTGCCAGCAGCTTGGGACCTTCGGGGGAGCAGTACTTC. This translates into CASSLGPSGEQYF.

The genes are TRBV30 and TRBJ1-3; a possible D gene is TRBD1 (6 bases). The CDR3 spans 15 residues. V shed 1 base and J shed 0 bases, with 10 bases lying between them. CDR1 is GTSNPN, CDR2 SVGIG, per germline (reference sequence). CDR3 loop: CAWSGQGLSGNTIYF. The DNA of the CDR3 is TGTGCCTGGAGTGGCCAGGGGCTCTCTGGAAACACCATATATTTT.

The chain links TRBV2 to TRBJ2-1, with TRBD2 matching 9 bases. Germline-derived CDR1 and CDR2 are SNHLY and FYNNEI. This CDR3 spans 15 amino acids. V shed 3 bases and J 5 bases; nucleotides not matched to a gene: 5. The CDR3 region is CASSDERGANNEQFF. The CDR3 nucleotides read TGTGCCAGCAGTGATGAGCGGGGGGCGAACAATGAGCAGTTCTTC.

The V and J genes are TRBV19 and TRBJ2-5, with D uncertain. Trimming pared 9 bases from V and 5 bases from J, leaving 13 bases between. CDR1 and CDR2 (germline): LNHDA, SQIVND (reference sequence). The CDR3 runs to 12 residues. The CDR3 DNA reads TGTGCCAGCGGATCGACGGCGGAGACCCAGTACTTC. Protein sequence: CASGSTAETQYF.